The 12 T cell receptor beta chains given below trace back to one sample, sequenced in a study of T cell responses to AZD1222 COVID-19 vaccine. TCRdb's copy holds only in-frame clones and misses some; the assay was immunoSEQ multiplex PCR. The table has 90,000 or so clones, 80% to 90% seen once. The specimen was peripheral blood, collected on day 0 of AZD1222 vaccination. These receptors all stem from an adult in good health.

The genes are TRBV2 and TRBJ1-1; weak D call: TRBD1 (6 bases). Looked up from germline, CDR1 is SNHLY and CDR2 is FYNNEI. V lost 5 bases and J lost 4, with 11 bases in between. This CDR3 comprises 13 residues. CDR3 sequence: CASSSRRGTEAFF. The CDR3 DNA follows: TGTGCCAGCAGTTCTCGCAGGGGCACTGAAGCTTTCTTT.

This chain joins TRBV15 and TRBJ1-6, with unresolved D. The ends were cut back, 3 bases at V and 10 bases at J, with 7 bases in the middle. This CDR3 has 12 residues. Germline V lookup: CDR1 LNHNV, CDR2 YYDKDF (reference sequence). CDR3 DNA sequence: TGTGCCACCAGCAGGGCTGAGTCACCCCTCCACTTT. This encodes CATSRAESPLHF.

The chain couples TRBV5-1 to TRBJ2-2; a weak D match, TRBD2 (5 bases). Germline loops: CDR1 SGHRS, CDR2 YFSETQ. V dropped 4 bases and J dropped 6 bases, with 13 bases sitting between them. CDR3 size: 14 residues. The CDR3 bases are TGCGCCAGCAGCCCGGGTGGGGAGTCCGGGGAGCTGTTTTTT. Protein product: CASSPGGESGELFF. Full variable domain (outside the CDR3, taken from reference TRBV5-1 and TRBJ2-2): KAGVTQTPRYLIKTRGQQVTLSCSPISGHRSVSWYQQTPGQGLQFLFEYFSETQRNKGNFPGRFSGRQFSNSRSEMNVSTLELGDSALYLCASSPGGESGELFFGEGSRLTVL.

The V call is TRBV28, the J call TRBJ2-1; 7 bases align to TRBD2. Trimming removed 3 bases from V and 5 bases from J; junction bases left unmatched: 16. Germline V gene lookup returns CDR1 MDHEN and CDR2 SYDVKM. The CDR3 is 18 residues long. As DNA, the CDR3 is TGTGCCAGCAGTTTCAGGGCCGGGCGGGAGCCCAGAGACAATGAGCAGTTCTTC. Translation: CASSFRAGREPRDNEQFF.

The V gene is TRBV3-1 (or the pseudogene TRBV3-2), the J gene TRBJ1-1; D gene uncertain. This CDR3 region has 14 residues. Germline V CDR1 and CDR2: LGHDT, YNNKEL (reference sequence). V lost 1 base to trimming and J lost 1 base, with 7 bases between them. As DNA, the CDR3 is TGTGCCAGCAGCCAAGCTACAGAGAACACTGAAGCTTTCTTT. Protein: CASSQATENTEAFF.

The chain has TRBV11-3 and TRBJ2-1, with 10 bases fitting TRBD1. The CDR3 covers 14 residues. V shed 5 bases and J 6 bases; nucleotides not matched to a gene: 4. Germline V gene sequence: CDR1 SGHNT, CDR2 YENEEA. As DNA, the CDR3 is TGTGCCAGCAGCCACCGGGACAGGGGCAATGAGCAGTTCTTC. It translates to CASSHRDRGNEQFF.

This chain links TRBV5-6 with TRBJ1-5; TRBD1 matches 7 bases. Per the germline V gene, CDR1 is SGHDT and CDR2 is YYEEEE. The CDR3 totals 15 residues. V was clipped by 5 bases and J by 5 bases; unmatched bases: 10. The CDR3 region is CASRPTGMGHQPQHF. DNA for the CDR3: TGTGCCAGCAGGCCGACAGGGATGGGTCATCAGCCCCAGCATTTT.

The CDR3 spells CASSQNSYGYTF. The CDR3, as DNA: TGCGCCAGCAGCCAAAACAGCTATGGCTACACCTTC. This chain links TRBV5-1 with TRBJ1-2, with D unresolved. The ends were cut back, 4 bases at V and 4 bases at J, with 8 bases in the middle. The CDR3 runs to 12 residues. Germline CDR1 SGHRS, CDR2 YFSETQ.

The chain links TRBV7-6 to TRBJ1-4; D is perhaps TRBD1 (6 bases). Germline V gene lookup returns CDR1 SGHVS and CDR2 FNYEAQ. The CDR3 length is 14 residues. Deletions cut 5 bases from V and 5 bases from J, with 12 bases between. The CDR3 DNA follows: TGTGCCAGCAGCAAAGGGGGGCGGAATGAAAAACTGTTTTTT. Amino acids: CASSKGGRNEKLFF.

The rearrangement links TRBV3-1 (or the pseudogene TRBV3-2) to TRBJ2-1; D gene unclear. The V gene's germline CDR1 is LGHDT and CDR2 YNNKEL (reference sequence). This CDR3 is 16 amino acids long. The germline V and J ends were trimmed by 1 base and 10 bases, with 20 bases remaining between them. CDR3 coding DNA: TGTGCCAGCAGCCAAGTGACGAGAGGAGTCGGCAGGGAGCAGTTCTTC. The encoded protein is CASSQVTRGVGREQFF.

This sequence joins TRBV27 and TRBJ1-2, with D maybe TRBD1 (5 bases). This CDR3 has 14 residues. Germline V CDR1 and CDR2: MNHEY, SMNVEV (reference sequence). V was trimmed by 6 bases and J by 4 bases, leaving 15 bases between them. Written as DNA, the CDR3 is TGTGCCAGCAGGTCTAAGAGGGACGGCTATGGCTACACCTTC. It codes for CASRSKRDGYGYTF.

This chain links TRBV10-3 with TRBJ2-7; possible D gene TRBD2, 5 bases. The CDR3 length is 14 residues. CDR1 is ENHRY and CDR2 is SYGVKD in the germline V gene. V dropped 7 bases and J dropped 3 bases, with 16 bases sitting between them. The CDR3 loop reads CAIKEDSNLYEQYF. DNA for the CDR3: TGTGCCATCAAGGAGGACTCAAACCTCTACGAGCAGTACTTC.